A single sample is the source of the 20 T cell receptor beta chains below, sequenced in a study of T cell changes during pregnancy in multiple sclerosis. Sequenced by immunoSEQ multiplex PCR; TCRdb stores in-frame clones only, minus some. The data hold about 89,000 clones, with around 94% observed a single time. Specimen: peripheral blood, collected in the third trimester of pregnancy. The source is a female donor with multiple sclerosis, enrolled in a pregnancy study.

The chain has TRBV23-1 and TRBJ2-6, with D tentatively TRBD1 (5 bases). TRBV23-1 is annotated as an ORF whose role is uncertain. The CDR3 is 17 amino acids. V lost 2 bases, J lost 0 bases, and 11 bases lay in between. The CDR3 bases are TGCGCCAGCAGTCAAACAGGCCCTACCTCTGGGGCCAACGTCCTGACTTTC. It yields the protein CASSQTGPTSGANVLTF.

This chain joins TRBV30 and TRBJ1-5; 7 positions match TRBD1. Germline CDR1 is GTSNPN and CDR2 is SVGIG (reference sequence). CDR3 length: 15 amino acids. Trimming removed 0 bases from V and 6 bases from J; junction bases left unmatched: 8. CDR3 residues: CAWSVRGGTGQPQHF. In DNA form, the CDR3 reads TGTGCCTGGAGTGTCCGAGGGGGCACGGGTCAGCCCCAGCATTTT.

V usage is TRBV30 and J usage is TRBJ1-3; no clear D. Germline V gene sequence: CDR1 GTSNPN, CDR2 SVGIG (reference sequence). With 4 bases removed from V and 0 bases from J, the gap between germline ends came to 7 bases. This CDR3 comprises 13 residues. CDR3 bases: TGTGCCTGGATGTGGAGCTCTGGAAACACCATATATTTT. As protein: CAWMWSSGNTIYF. Full variable domain (rest looked up from reference TRBV30 and TRBJ1-3): SQTIHQWPATLVQPVGSPLSLECTVEGTSNPNLYWYRQAAGRGLQLLFYSVGIGQISSEVPQNLSASRPQDRQFILSSKKLLLSDSGFYLCAWMWSSGNTIYFGEGSWLTVV.

The genes are TRBV6-1 and TRBJ2-3; the D is unclear. V was pared by 9 bases and J by 5 bases, with 18 bases between. The length of the CDR3 is 14 residues. Germline-derived CDR1 and CDR2 are MNHNS and SASEGT. The CDR3 spells CASRTPGIGDTQYF. Here the CDR3 DNA reads TGTGCCAGTAGAACCCCCGGTATTGGAGATACGCAGTATTTT.

CDR3 region: CASSEFRSTDTQYF. Here the CDR3 DNA reads TGTGCCAGCAGTGAATTCAGAAGCACAGATACGCAGTATTTT. J is TRBJ2-3 and V is TRBV25-1; D unresolved. The germline V and J ends were trimmed by 1 base and 0 bases, with 5 bases remaining between them. The germline CDR1 and CDR2 sequences are MGHDK and SYGVNS. The CDR3 runs 14 residues.

This rearrangement joins TRBV10-2 to TRBJ2-3, with D unresolved. Germline V gives CDR1 WSHSY, CDR2 SAAADI. V was pared by 2 bases and J by 6 bases, with 9 bases between. The CDR3 loop spans 13 amino acids. In nucleotides, the CDR3 is TGCGCCAGCAGTGAGCTTGTTCTGGATACGCAGTATTTT. Translating it yields CASSELVLDTQYF.

The chain carries TRBV6-5 and TRBJ2-5, with TRBD1 matching 9 bases. The J segment lost 3 bases and the V segment lost 4 bases, leaving 3 bases of the junction unmatched. Germline V CDR1 and CDR2: MNHEY, SVGAGI. The CDR3 sequence is 14 residues long. The CDR3 is CASSSWTGEETQYF. The CDR3 DNA reads TGTGCCAGCAGTTCCTGGACAGGGGAAGAGACCCAGTACTTC.

The chain employs TRBV6-5 and TRBJ1-2; D is perhaps TRBD1 (6 bases). V lost 6 bases, J lost 6 bases, and 17 bases lay in between. CDR3 size: 14 residues. Germline-derived CDR1 and CDR2 are MNHEY and SVGAGI. The CDR3 region is CASRLGRGGNGYTF. CDR3 DNA sequence: TGTGCCAGCAGGCTGGGTCGGGGGGGCAATGGCTACACCTTC.

The chain carries TRBV27 and TRBJ2-1; TRBD2 is a possible D gene (7 bases). The germline V and J ends were trimmed by 5 bases and 9 bases, with 11 bases remaining between them. Germline CDR1 is MNHEY and CDR2 is SMNVEV (reference sequence). There are 12 residues in the CDR3. The CDR3 sequence: CASSTGRGEQFF. Here the CDR3 DNA reads TGTGCCAGCAGTACAGGGAGGGGTGAGCAGTTCTTC.

This chain's CDR3 is CASSGQGIYEQYF. The CDR3 DNA reads TGTGCCAGCAGCGGACAGGGGATCTACGAGCAGTACTTC. The gene calls are TRBV2 and TRBJ2-7; 9 nucleotides match TRBD1. The CDR3 length is 13 residues. After removal of 6 bases from V and 3 bases from J, the junction contained 3 bases not matched to a gene. Germline V CDR1 and CDR2: SNHLY, FYNNEI.

The J gene is TRBJ2-3, the V gene TRBV9, with TRBD2 matching 7 bases. The germline V gene has CDR1 SGDLS and CDR2 YYNGEE. V dropped 3 bases and J dropped 2; count of bases not matched to a gene: 12. The length of the CDR3 is 17 residues. The CDR3 bases are TGTGCCAGCAGCGGGGGGAGGGGAAGCGCTACCACAGATACGCAGTATTTT. Translated, it gives CASSGGRGSATTDTQYF.

The chain is built from TRBV19 and TRBJ1-5; 10 bases are a match to TRBD1. CDR3 size: 16 residues. Trimming removed 3 bases from V and 4 bases from J; junction bases left unmatched: 6. Looked up from germline, CDR1 is LNHDA and CDR2 is SQIVND (reference sequence). This chain's CDR3 is CASSMLGQGINQPQHF. For the CDR3, the DNA is TGTGCCAGTAGTATGCTGGGACAGGGGATTAATCAGCCCCAGCATTTT.

This clone was seen a single time. The rearrangement uses TRBV19 and TRBJ2-1; no reliable D call. V was trimmed by 8 bases and J by 1 base, leaving 6 bases between them. In germline, CDR1 is LNHDA, CDR2 SQIVND (reference sequence). The CDR3 is 12 residues long. DNA of the CDR3: TGTGCCAGTCTAGGTTCCTACAATGAGCAGTTCTTC. Translated, it gives CASLGSYNEQFF.

CDR3 residues: CASSPWDSGVGGETQYF. CDR3 DNA: TGTGCCAGCTCACCATGGGACTCCGGGGTTGGTGGCGAGACCCAGTACTTC. The chain uses TRBV18 and TRBJ2-5; D possibly corresponds to TRBD2 (6 bases). Germline lookup yields CDR1 KGHSH and CDR2 LQKENI. The CDR3 spans 17 residues. V was trimmed by 2 bases and J by 5 bases, leaving 21 bases between them.

V gene TRBV5-3 combines with J gene TRBJ2-7; 8 bases agree with TRBD2. TRBV5-3 is assigned to the ORF class and has an uncertain function. Losses at the gene ends were 0 bases for V and 0 bases for J; bases not matched to a gene: 11. The CDR3 contains 18 residues. The CDR3 nucleotides are TGTGCCAGAAGCTTGGATACCCCCAGCGGGAGCCTCTCCTACGAGCAGTACTTC. It encodes CARSLDTPSGSLSYEQYF.

The chain links TRBV28 to TRBJ1-4, with D maybe TRBD1 (6 bases). There are 16 residues in the CDR3. Germline V lookup: CDR1 MDHEN, CDR2 SYDVKM. V was cut by 5 bases and J by 5 bases, with 18 bases left in between. Written as DNA, the CDR3 is TGTGCCAGCAGTACTCTCCAACAGGGACGAAATGAAAAACTGTTTTTT. Encoded protein: CASSTLQQGRNEKLFF.

This clone showed up just once. CDR3 sequence: CASSSQGNEQFF. CDR3 DNA: TGTGCCAGCAGTTCTCAGGGAAATGAGCAGTTCTTC. The genes are TRBV11-2 and TRBJ2-1; D is perhaps TRBD1 (5 bases). This CDR3 comprises 12 residues. Trimming cost V 6 bases and J 7 bases, with 10 bases left between them. Germline CDR1 SGHAT, CDR2 FQNNGV.

J is TRBJ2-2 and V is TRBV11-2; TRBD1 aligns across 10 bases. J was trimmed by 6 bases and V by 0 bases; bases with no gene match: 7. The CDR3 has 17 amino acids. CDR1 is SGHAT, CDR2 FQNNGV, per germline. Written as DNA, the CDR3 is TGTGCCAGCAGCTTAGATCGGGGGACAGGGGTGTCCGGGGAGCTGTTTTTT. Translated: CASSLDRGTGVSGELFF. The whole variable domain, remainder taken from reference TRBV11-2 and TRBJ2-2, is EAGVAQSPRYKIIEKRQSVAFWCNPISGHATLYWYQQILGQGPKLLIQFQNNGVVDDSQLPKDRFSAERLKGVDSTLKIQPAKLEDSAVYLCASSLDRGTGVSGELFFGEGSRLTVL.

The rearrangement joins TRBV14 to TRBJ2-1; 7 nucleotides match TRBD1. The CDR3 covers 16 residues. The V gene end was trimmed by 4 bases and the J gene end by 0 bases; junction bases not matched to a gene: 6. In germline, CDR1 is SGHDN, CDR2 FVKESK. The CDR3 loop is CASSPPGQSSYNEQFF. The CDR3, as DNA: TGTGCCAGCAGCCCTCCGGGACAGAGCTCCTACAATGAGCAGTTCTTC.

The rearrangement links TRBV6-5 to TRBJ1-3; D is uncertain. Trimming pared 6 bases from V and 0 bases from J, leaving 6 bases between. This CDR3 spans 13 amino acids. The germline gives CDR1 MNHEY, CDR2 SVGAGI. CDR3 DNA: TGTGCCAGCAGCCGTAGCTCTGGAAACACCATATATTTT. Translated, it gives CASSRSSGNTIYF.